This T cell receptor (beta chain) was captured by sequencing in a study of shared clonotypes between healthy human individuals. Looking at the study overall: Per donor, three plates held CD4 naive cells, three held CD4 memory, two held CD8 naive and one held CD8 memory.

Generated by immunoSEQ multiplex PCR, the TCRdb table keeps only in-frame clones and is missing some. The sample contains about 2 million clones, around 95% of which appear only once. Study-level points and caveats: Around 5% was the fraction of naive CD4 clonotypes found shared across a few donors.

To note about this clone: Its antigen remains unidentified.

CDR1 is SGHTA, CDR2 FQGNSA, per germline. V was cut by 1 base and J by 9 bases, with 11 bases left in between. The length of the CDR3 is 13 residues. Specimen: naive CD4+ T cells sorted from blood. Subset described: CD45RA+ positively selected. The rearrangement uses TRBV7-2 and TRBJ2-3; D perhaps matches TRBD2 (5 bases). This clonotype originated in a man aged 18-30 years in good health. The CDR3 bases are TGTGCCAGCAGCTTAGAAAGGGAGCGCACGCAGTATTTT. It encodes CASSLERERTQYF.